The rows below give T cell receptor beta chains drawn from one sample of a study of CD8 T cells in ankylosing spondylitis. TCRdb itself ran the 5' RACE reads through MiXCR, one entry per CDR3 protein. In the table there are under 300,000 distinct CDR3 sequences, roughly 10% of which are singletons. The sequencing input was blood, either unsorted or a sorted T cell fraction (not recorded which). The receptors derive from a male donor with ankylosing spondylitis or in good health (not recorded which). Both conserved end residues are part of each CDR3. A D gene is named only where the DNA matches it firmly. The listing skips clone size in some rows; elsewhere it reads once, few, many or a size class.

>TRBJ1-2|TRBV18|-|-
CASSLDRRTNYGYTF
TGTGCCAGCTCTCTCGACAGGCGGACTAACTATGGCTACACCTTC
>TRBJ2-7|TRBV20-1|-|-
CSARQGRTYEQYF
TGCAGTGCTAGACAGGGTCGAACCTACGAGCAGTACTTC
>TRBJ2-4|TRBV5-4|TRBD2|many
CASSSGTSRNIQYF
TGTGCCAGCAGCTCGGGGACTAGCCGAAACATTCAGTACTTC
>TRBJ2-2|TRBV5-8|-|few
CASSFGEAVTGELFF
TGTGCCAGCAGCTTTGGGGAGGCGGTAACCGGGGAGCTGTTTTTT
>TRBJ2-7|TRBV29-1|TRBD1|many
CSVAQGATYEQYF
TGCAGCGTTGCTCAGGGGGCTACCTACGAGCAGTACTTC
>TRBJ2-7|TRBV15|-|many
CATSREGSPHEQYF
TGTGCCACCAGCAGAGAAGGTAGTCCCCACGAGCAGTACTTC
>TRBJ2-1|TRBV12-3/TRBV12-4|TRBD1|many
CASSPGTDYNEQFF
TGTGCCAGCAGCCCCGGGACAGACTACAATGAGCAGTTCTTC
>TRBJ2-3|TRBV5-1|-|many
CASSLSNSAGDTQYF
TGCGCCAGCAGCTTGTCTAACAGCGCGGGCGATACGCAGTATTTT
>TRBJ1-1|TRBV6-2/TRBV6-3|-|-
CASSPRVLATEAFF
TGTGCCAGCAGTCCTAGGGTGCTGGCCACTGAAGCTTTCTTT
>TRBJ2-5|TRBV5-1|TRBD1|many
CASSTIDREGGETQYF
TGCGCCAGCAGCACAATTGACAGGGAAGGCGGAGAGACCCAGTACTTC
>TRBJ1-1|TRBV27|-|few
CASSLSKGQSEAFF
TGTGCCAGCAGTTTATCGAAGGGACAATCTGAAGCTTTCTTT
>TRBJ2-5|TRBV28|-|few
CASSLTRTQETQYF
TGTGCCAGCAGTCTGACCCGAACTCAAGAGACCCAGTACTTC
>TRBJ2-3|TRBV5-6|-|-
CASSFDLAGEDTQYF
TGTGCCAGCAGCTTTGACCTTGCCGGAGAAGATACGCAGTATTTT
>TRBJ2-1|TRBV7-2|TRBD2|-
CASSRLAGGTHEQFF
TGTGCCAGCAGCCGACTAGCGGGGGGTACTCATGAGCAGTTCTTC
>TRBJ1-3|TRBV7-2|-|many
CASSLAPGASGNTIYF
TGTGCCAGCAGCTTAGCGCCCGGGGCTTCTGGAAACACCATATATTTT
>TRBJ2-3|TRBV5-1|-|many
CASVQGGTDTQYF
TGCGCCAGCGTCCAGGGAGGAACAGATACGCAGTATTTT
>TRBJ1-5|TRBV28|-|many
CASSPVGRVQPQHF
TGTGCCAGCAGTCCCGTCGGACGAGTCCAGCCCCAGCATTTT
>TRBJ2-1|TRBV12-3/TRBV12-4|TRBD2|many
CASSFRTSGLNEQFF
TGTGCCAGCAGTTTTCGGACTAGCGGACTGAATGAGCAGTTCTTC
>TRBJ2-3|TRBV2|-|many
CASSEDRLSTDTQYF
TGTGCCAGCAGTGAAGACAGGCTAAGCACAGATACGCAGTATTTT
>TRBJ2-1|TRBV20-1|-|many
CSASSVVGLEQFF
TGCAGTGCTAGTAGTGTTGTGGGACTTGAGCAGTTCTTC
>TRBJ1-1|TRBV12-3/TRBV12-4|TRBD1|many
CASSLEAGGTANTEAFF
TGTGCCAGCAGCCTAGAGGCAGGCGGGACAGCGAACACTGAAGCTTTCTTT
>TRBJ2-7|TRBV20-1|TRBD1|many
CSASGQSSYEQYF
TGCAGTGCCTCGGGACAGTCCTCCTACGAGCAGTACTTC
>TRBJ2-7|TRBV29-1|-|few
CSVVNGRGYEQYF
TGCAGCGTTGTCAACGGCAGGGGCTACGAGCAGTACTTC
>TRBJ1-1|TRBV5-1|TRBD1|many
CASAIRAGGEDTEAFF
TGCGCCAGTGCTATACGCGCAGGGGGAGAGGACACTGAAGCTTTCTTT
>TRBJ2-5|TRBV29-1|-|many
CSVDWRSQETQYF
TGCAGCGTTGATTGGCGCAGTCAAGAGACCCAGTACTTC
>TRBJ2-5|TRBV12-3/TRBV12-4|TRBD1|many
CASSLDRGRETQYF
TGTGCCAGCAGCCTTGACAGGGGTCGAGAGACCCAGTACTTC
>TRBJ2-7|TRBV3-1|-|-
CASSQGPIGYEQYF
TGTGCCAGCAGCCAAGGCCCCATAGGCTACGAGCAGTACTTC
>TRBJ1-5|TRBV12-3/TRBV12-4|-|many
CASSLSQGWEQPQHF
TGTGCCAGCAGTTTAAGTCAGGGGTGGGAACAGCCCCAGCATTTT
>TRBJ1-2|TRBV12-3/TRBV12-4|-|many
CASSFAGGAGYTF
TGTGCCAGCAGTTTCGCAGGTGGGGCTGGCTACACCTTC
>TRBJ2-3|TRBV5-1|-|many
CASSLAGIAYTDTQYF
TGCGCCAGCAGCTTGGCTGGGATCGCTTACACAGATACGCAGTATTTT
>TRBJ2-3|TRBV7-9|-|few
CASSLDWTASTDTQYF
TGTGCCAGCAGCTTAGATTGGACGGCTAGCACAGATACGCAGTATTTT
>TRBJ1-3|TRBV6-6|-|-
CASSYTNTIYF
TGTGCCAGCAGTTACACTAACACCATATATTTT
>TRBJ1-2|TRBV6-4|-|few
CASRGGLRSGYGYTF
TGTGCCAGCAGAGGGGGGCTACGGAGTGGTTATGGCTACACCTTC
>TRBJ1-5|TRBV18|-|few
CASSPRGVGQPQHF
TGTGCCAGCTCACCTCGGGGGGTAGGTCAGCCCCAGCATTTT
>TRBJ2-3|TRBV5-1|-|many
CASSLGGQPSTDTQYF
TGCGCCAGCAGCTTGGGCGGACAGCCAAGCACAGATACGCAGTATTTT
>TRBJ2-1|TRBV20-1|-|few
CSARDTSYNEQFF
TGCAGTGCTAGAGACACTTCCTACAATGAGCAGTTCTTC
>TRBJ2-2|TRBV5-6|-|many
CASSLRTAGELFF
TGTGCCAGCAGCTTGAGAACCGCCGGGGAGCTGTTTTTT
>TRBJ2-5|TRBV28|-|once
CASSLTFNGRETQYF
TGTGCCAGCTCCCTCACCTTTAACGGGAGAGAGACCCAGTACTTC
>TRBJ2-7|TRBV20-1|TRBD2|many
CSASLAGVREQYF
TGCAGTGCTAGCCTAGCGGGGGTGAGGGAGCAGTACTTC
>TRBJ1-1|TRBV18|-|-
CASSRGEGEAFF
TGTGCCAGCTCACGGGGAGAGGGGGAAGCTTTCTTT
>TRBJ2-1|TRBV5-1|-|once
CASSFPVTSAEFYNEQFF
TGCGCCAGCAGCTTCCCTGTGACCTCAGCCGAGTTCTACAATGAGCAGTTCTTC
>TRBJ2-7|TRBV6-1|TRBD1|many
CASSPEITGAYEQYF
TGTGCCAGCAGTCCCGAGATCACAGGGGCATACGAGCAGTACTTC
>TRBJ2-1|TRBV10-3|TRBD2|few
CAISIGTSALSEQFF
TGTGCCATCAGCATAGGGACTAGCGCCTTGAGTGAGCAGTTCTTC
>TRBJ2-5|TRBV20-1|TRBD2|few
CCARDFSGRQGWGETQYF
TGCTGTGCTAGAGATTTCAGCGGGAGGCAGGGTTGGGGAGAGACCCAGTACTTC
>TRBJ2-7|TRBV20-1|-|many
CSAPPPQPSSYEQYF
TGCAGTGCCCCCCCACCACAGCCCAGCTCCTACGAGCAGTACTTC
>TRBJ2-3|TRBV5-1|TRBD1|few
CASSLTGEGTDTQYF
TGCGCCAGCAGCCTAACAGGGGAAGGTACAGATACGCAGTATTTT